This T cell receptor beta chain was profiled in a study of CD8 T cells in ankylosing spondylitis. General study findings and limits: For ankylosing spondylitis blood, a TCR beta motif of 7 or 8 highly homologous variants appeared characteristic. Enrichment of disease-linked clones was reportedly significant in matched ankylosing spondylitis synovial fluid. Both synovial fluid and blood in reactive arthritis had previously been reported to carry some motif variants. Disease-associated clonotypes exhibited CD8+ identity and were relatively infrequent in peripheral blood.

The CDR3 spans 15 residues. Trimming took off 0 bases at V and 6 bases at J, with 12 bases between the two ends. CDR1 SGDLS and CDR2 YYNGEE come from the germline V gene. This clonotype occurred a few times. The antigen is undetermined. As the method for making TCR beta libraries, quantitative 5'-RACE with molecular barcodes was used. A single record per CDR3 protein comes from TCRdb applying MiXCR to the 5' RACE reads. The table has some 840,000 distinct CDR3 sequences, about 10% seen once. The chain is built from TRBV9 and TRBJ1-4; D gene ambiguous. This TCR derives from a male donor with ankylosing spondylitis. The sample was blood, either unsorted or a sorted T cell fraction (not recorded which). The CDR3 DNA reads TGTGCCAGCAGCGTAGCCCCAGATCCCGATGAAAAACTGTTTTTT. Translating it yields CASSVAPDPDEKLFF.